The 12 T cell receptor beta chains below come from one sample, sequenced in a study of cytomegalovirus exposure and HLA in healthy donors. Both 60 Vbeta primers and 13 Jbeta primers went into the PCR. TCRdb's table, derived via immunoSEQ multiplex PCR, lists solely in-frame clones and lacks some. The data hold about 140,000 clones, with roughly 79% observed a single time. Sequenced material: PBMCs. The receptors here all came from a woman aged 40-49 years in good health and CMV-seronegative.

The count of this clone is one. This sequence joins TRBV19 and TRBJ1-3; maybe TRBD1 (5 bases). Germline loops: CDR1 LNHDA, CDR2 SQIVND (reference sequence). This CDR3 contains 14 residues. The V end was cut by 4 bases, the J end by 1 base, with 8 bases between. CDR3: CASSRTGSGNTIYF. The CDR3 DNA reads as TGTGCCAGTAGTAGAACAGGATCTGGAAACACCATATATTTT.

This chain connects TRBV5-5 to TRBJ2-2; 7 bases match TRBD1. Germline V gives CDR1 SGHKS, CDR2 YYEKEE (reference sequence). V lost 1 base, J lost 0 bases, and 9 bases stayed unmatched. The CDR3 totals 18 residues. CDR3 sequence (DNA): TGTGCCAGCAGCTTGAAGGGGATCGGACAGGCGAACACCGGGGAGCTGTTTTTT. Protein product: CASSLKGIGQANTGELFF.

The V call is TRBV5-1, the J call TRBJ2-3, with D maybe TRBD2 (5 bases). Germline CDR1 SGHRS, CDR2 YFSETQ. V was clipped by 4 bases and J by 3 bases, with 15 bases between them. The CDR3 has 15 residues. The CDR3 protein is CASSETSGETDTQYF. In DNA, the CDR3 is TGCGCCAGCAGCGAAACGTCTGGGGAGACAGATACGCAGTATTTT.

This chain links TRBV10-3 with TRBJ2-7, with 7 bases matching TRBD2. Germline-derived CDR1 and CDR2 are ENHRY and SYGVKD. The CDR3 has 15 residues. V lost 2 bases to trimming and J lost 0 bases; unmatched junction nucleotides: 4. CDR3 nucleotide sequence: TGTGCCATCAGTGAGAGGGCTAGCGGCTCCTACGAGCAGTACTTC. Its translation is CAISERASGSYEQYF.

The rearrangement uses TRBV7-3 and TRBJ2-1; TRBD1 aligns across 10 bases. V dropped 5 bases and J dropped 14; count of bases not matched to a gene: 18. Per the germline V gene, CDR1 is SGHTA and CDR2 is FQGTGA. The CDR3 runs 16 residues. CDR3: CASSREGQGTPGSEFF. The CDR3 nucleotides read TGTGCCAGCAGCAGAGAGGGACAGGGGACCCCGGGGAGCGAGTTCTTC. Complete variable domain (other parts from reference TRBV7-3 and TRBJ2-1): GAGVSQTPSNKVTEKGKYVELRCDPISGHTALYWYRQSLGQGPEFLIYFQGTGAADDSGLPNDRFFAVRPEGSVSTLKIQRTERGDSAVYLCASSREGQGTPGSEFFGPGTRLTVL.

The CDR3 region is CATLQASSYNEQFF. In nucleotides, the CDR3 is TGTGCCACCCTCCAGGCTAGCAGCTACAATGAGCAGTTCTTC. V gene TRBV6-6 combines with J gene TRBJ2-1; D might be TRBD2 (5 bases). The CDR3 runs to 14 residues. CDR1 and CDR2 (germline): MNHNY, SVGAGI (reference sequence). V was shortened by 10 bases and J by 3 bases, with 16 bases between the two germline ends.

The CDR3 reads CASSSRDRGVLAYEQYF. The CDR3, as DNA: TGTGCCAGCAGCTCCCGGGACAGGGGAGTATTGGCCTACGAGCAGTACTTC. The chain joins TRBV5-6 to TRBJ2-7; 10 bases fit TRBD1. After removal of 3 bases from V and 2 bases from J, the junction contained 11 bases not matched to a gene. This CDR3 spans 17 amino acids. In germline, CDR1 is SGHDT, CDR2 YYEEEE. Full variable domain (remainder filled in from reference TRBV5-6 and TRBJ2-7): DAGVTQSPTHLIKTRGQQVTLRCSPKSGHDTVSWYQQALGQGPQFIFQYYEEEERQRGNFPDRFSGHQFPNYSSELNVNALLLGDSALYLCASSSRDRGVLAYEQYFGPGTRLTVT.

The chain links TRBV10-3 to TRBJ2-7; D perhaps matches TRBD1 (5 bases). The CDR3 runs 15 residues. CDR1 is ENHRY and CDR2 is SYGVKD in the germline V gene. The V end lost 3 bases, the J end lost 0 bases, and 12 bases lay between the germline ends. The CDR3 loop is CAISDTGRSSYEQYF. CDR3 bases: TGTGCCATCAGTGATACAGGCAGGAGCTCCTACGAGCAGTACTTC.

The chain has TRBV11-2 and TRBJ1-2; 8 bases agree with TRBD1. The germline gives CDR1 SGHAT, CDR2 FQNNGV. V trimming: 5 bases; J trimming: 6 bases; junction bases outside the gene matches: 11. CDR3 length: 15 amino acids. CDR3 DNA sequence: TGTGCCAGCAGCCCACGACAGGGGAGTCTTGATGGCTACACCTTC. Encoded protein: CASSPRQGSLDGYTF.

The chain employs TRBV9 and TRBJ2-1, with TRBD2 as a possible D gene (6 bases). CDR1 is SGDLS, CDR2 YYNGEE, per germline. This CDR3 region has 14 residues. V lost 8 bases, J lost 0 bases, and 12 bases lay in between. CDR3 bases: TGTGCCAGTGGGGGGACCAGCTCCTACAATGAGCAGTTCTTC. The encoded protein is CASGGTSSYNEQFF.

The rearrangement links TRBV7-8 to TRBJ2-7; D perhaps matches TRBD1 (5 bases). CDR1 and CDR2 (germline): SGHVS, FQNEAQ. The CDR3 runs to 14 residues. V was pared by 5 bases and J by 2 bases, with 13 bases between. CDR3 nucleotide sequence: TGTGCCAGCAGCCTCAGGGAAGGACCCTACGAGCAGTACTTC. Its translation: CASSLREGPYEQYF.

This clone appeared a few times. V usage is TRBV20-1 and J usage is TRBJ2-5; D gene ambiguous. Trimming took off 2 bases at V and 3 bases at J, with 4 bases between the two ends. The CDR3 has 11 residues. The V gene's germline CDR1 is DFQATT and CDR2 SNEGSKA (reference sequence). This CDR3 is CSARTEETQYF. For the CDR3, the DNA is TGCAGTGCTAGAACGGAAGAGACCCAGTACTTC.